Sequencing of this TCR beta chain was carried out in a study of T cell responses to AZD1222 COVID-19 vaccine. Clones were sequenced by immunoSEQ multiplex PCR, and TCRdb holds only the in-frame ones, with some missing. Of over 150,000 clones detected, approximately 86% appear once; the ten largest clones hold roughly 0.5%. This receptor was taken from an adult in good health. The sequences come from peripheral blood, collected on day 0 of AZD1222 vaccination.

CDR3 residues: CASSLRRVGNQPQHF. The CDR3 DNA reads TGTGCCAGCAGCCTACGCAGGGTTGGCAATCAGCCCCAGCATTTT. J is TRBJ1-5 and V is TRBV7-8, with D possibly being TRBD1 (5 bases). V was pared by 5 bases and J by 2 bases, with 13 bases between. The CDR3 is 15 amino acids. The germline V gene encodes CDR1 SGHVS and CDR2 FQNEAQ.